This passage covers 26 T cell receptor beta chains from one sample sequenced in a study of shared clonotypes between healthy human individuals (dated by TCRdb to about 2020). The library came from the immunoSEQ multiplex PCR assay. TCRdb's version of the immuneACCESS table is confined to in-frame rearrangements and falls short of the full clone set. An unresolved V gene accounts for under half of the shortfall where checked; the remainder is of unknown origin. Within this sample are over 1.5 million clones, with around 98% of them counted one time only. 0.45% of the sample is taken by the ten largest. Specimen: naive CD4+ T cells sorted from blood. The cell subset or site label on this specimen signifies: CD45RA+ positively selected. The source of these receptors is a man under 40 in good health.

The chain joins TRBV28 to TRBJ1-1; D is perhaps TRBD1 (6 bases). Germline CDR1 is MDHEN and CDR2 is SYDVKM. The CDR3 covers 15 residues. V lost 6 bases, J lost 5 bases, and 19 bases lay in between. CDR3 nucleotide sequence: TGTGCCAGCAGGGGGGCCCGGAGTTTTGGAACTGAAGCTTTCTTT. This encodes CASRGARSFGTEAFF.

This chain uses TRBV18 with TRBJ1-3; perhaps TRBD1 as D (5 bases). The CDR3 sequence is 15 residues long. Germline V gene sequence: CDR1 KGHSH, CDR2 LQKENI. The germline V and J ends were trimmed by 2 bases and 4 bases, with 12 bases remaining between them. The CDR3 region is CASSPKTAPGNTIYF. Here the CDR3 DNA reads TGTGCCAGCTCACCAAAGACAGCACCAGGAAACACCATATATTTT.

The chain uses TRBV7-6 and TRBJ2-7; no clear D. This CDR3 contains 14 residues. CDR1 and CDR2 from the germline V gene are SGHVS and FNYEAQ. V lost 4 bases to trimming and J lost 6 bases, with 16 bases between them. The CDR3: CASSSPDPPFEQYF. The CDR3, as DNA: TGTGCCAGCAGCTCCCCGGATCCTCCTTTCGAGCAGTACTTC.

The genes are TRBV10-2 and TRBJ2-3, with a weak D call TRBD2 (6 bases). This CDR3 has 16 residues. Germline V gene sequence: CDR1 WSHSY, CDR2 SAAADI. Trimming stripped 4 bases from V and 0 bases from J, with 14 bases between. The CDR3: CASSGGWTNSTDTQYF. CDR3 DNA: TGCGCCAGCAGTGGAGGTTGGACTAACAGCACAGATACGCAGTATTTT.

The rearrangement links TRBV6-5 to TRBJ2-7, with D uncertain. CDR3 size: 13 residues. The germline CDR1 and CDR2 sequences are MNHEY and SVGAGI. V lost 2 bases, J lost 3 bases, and 8 bases lay in between. The CDR3 DNA sequence: TGTGCCAGCAGTTACCCGGAGAGCTACGAGCAGTACTTC. Translation gives CASSYPESYEQYF.

The rearrangement uses TRBV11-3 and TRBJ2-3; TRBD1 might be the D (6 bases). Germline loops: CDR1 SGHNT, CDR2 YENEEA. V was shortened by 6 bases and J by 4 bases, with 11 bases between the two germline ends. The CDR3 has 13 amino acids. The CDR3 loop reads CASRPPGADTQYF. CDR3 in DNA: TGTGCCAGCAGGCCCCCAGGGGCAGATACGCAGTATTTT.

The rearrangement uses TRBV19 and TRBJ2-1; TRBD2 might be the D (6 bases). CDR3 length: 15 amino acids. Germline assignment: CDR1 LNHDA and CDR2 SQIVND (reference sequence). The V gene lost 5 bases and the J gene lost 5 bases, with 16 bases spanning the gap. The CDR3 nucleotides read TGTGCCAGTAGTCACCTCCTAGCGACCCACAATGAGCAGTTCTTC. Translated: CASSHLLATHNEQFF. The whole variable domain, remainder taken from reference TRBV19 and TRBJ2-1, is DGGITQSPKYLFRKEGQNVTLSCEQNLNHDAMYWYRQDPGQGLRLIYYSQIVNDFQKGDIAEGYSVSREKKESFPLTVTSAQKNPTAFYLCASSHLLATHNEQFFGPGTRLTVL.

The chain joins TRBV10-3 to TRBJ2-1, with D perhaps TRBD1 (5 bases). V was shortened by 4 bases and J by 6 bases, with 10 bases between the two germline ends. Germline assignment: CDR1 ENHRY and CDR2 SYGVKD. This CDR3 region has 13 residues. Here the CDR3 DNA reads TGTGCCATCAGTGGCGTGCAGGGCAATGAGCAGTTCTTC. This translates into CAISGVQGNEQFF.

In this sample, this clone turned up once. This chain links TRBV25-1 with TRBJ2-5, with D possibly TRBD2 on 5 matching bases. The J call is uncertain, as TRBJ2-7 better fits the DNA end. CDR3 length: 13 residues. CDR1 MGHDK and CDR2 SYGVNS come from the germline V gene. The chain's CDR3 is CASSKDLRSEQYF. The CDR3 DNA follows: TGTGCCAGCAGCAAGGACTTACGGAGCGAGCAGTACTTC.

The genes are TRBV7-8 and TRBJ2-7; the D is unclear. This CDR3 spans 14 amino acids. CDR1 SGHVS and CDR2 FQNEAQ come from the germline V gene. Deletions cut 0 bases from V and 1 base from J, with 7 bases between. The CDR3 nucleotides read TGTGCCAGCAGCTTAGCGGCGGTTTCCTACGAGCAGTACTTC. This sequence encodes CASSLAAVSYEQYF.

The rearrangement uses TRBV28 and TRBJ2-7; 10 bases are a match to TRBD2. Germline lookup yields CDR1 MDHEN and CDR2 SYDVKM. V shed 3 bases and J 4 bases; nucleotides not matched to a gene: 3. The CDR3 spans 14 residues. The CDR3 region is CASSLTSGWYEQYF. CDR3 sequence (DNA): TGTGCCAGCAGTTTGACTAGCGGGTGGTACGAGCAGTACTTC.

Written as DNA, the CDR3 is TGTGCCAGCAGCAGGGTCAGTTCATCCTACGAGCAGTACTTC. The encoded protein is CASSRVSSSYEQYF. This chain uses TRBV21-1 with TRBJ2-7. TRBV21-1 is noted as a pseudogene. The CDR3 spans 14 residues.

V is TRBV7-8 and J is TRBJ2-2; 10 nucleotides align to TRBD2. V trimming: 4 bases; J trimming: 6 bases; junction bases outside the gene matches: 8. The CDR3 has 16 residues. Germline V gene data show CDR1 as SGHVS and CDR2 as FQNEAQ. CDR3 loop: CASSSRTSGSSGELFF. Written as DNA, the CDR3 is TGTGCCAGCAGCTCAAGGACTAGCGGTTCCTCCGGGGAGCTGTTTTTT.

This chain uses TRBV28 with TRBJ1-1, with 8 bases identical to TRBD1. CDR3 length equals 16 residues. Germline V lookup: CDR1 MDHEN, CDR2 SYDVKM. V trimming: 5 bases; J trimming: 0 bases; junction bases outside the gene matches: 8. CDR3 DNA sequence: TGTGCCAGCAGTCCCCTGACAGGGGCATTGAACACTGAAGCTTTCTTT. Residues: CASSPLTGALNTEAFF. The variable domain in full, with the rest retrieved from reference TRBV28 and TRBJ1-1, is DVKVTQSSRYLVKRTGEKVFLECVQDMDHENMFWYRQDPGLGLRLIYFSYDVKMKEKGDIPEGYSVSREKKERFSLILESASTNQTSMYLCASSPLTGALNTEAFFGQGTRLTVV.

The chain couples TRBV19 to TRBJ2-3; 10 bases are a match to TRBD2. The germline V gene encodes CDR1 LNHDA and CDR2 SQIVND (reference sequence). CDR3 length: 16 amino acids. V was clipped by 6 bases and J by 5 bases; unmatched bases: 11. The CDR3 DNA is TGTGCCAGTAGGCTAGCGGGAGCGGGGGCGGTAGATACGCAGTATTTT. Translated, it gives CASRLAGAGAVDTQYF.

V and J are TRBV2 and TRBJ1-2; 8 bases agree with TRBD1. V lost 6 bases to trimming and J lost 2 bases; unmatched junction nucleotides: 5. Looked up from germline, CDR1 is SNHLY and CDR2 is FYNNEI. The CDR3 consists of 14 residues. CDR3 sequence (DNA): TGTGCCAGCAGGGATCAGGGGGCAAACTATGGCTACACCTTC. Encoded protein: CASRDQGANYGYTF.

The chain employs TRBV10-3 and TRBJ2-6; D is possibly TRBD2 (5 bases). Trimming stripped 2 bases from V and 0 bases from J, with 5 bases between. This CDR3 is built from 15 residues. Germline V CDR1 and CDR2: ENHRY, SYGVKD. Here the CDR3 reads CAISEGSSGANVLTF. The CDR3 bases are TGTGCCATCAGTGAGGGGAGCTCTGGGGCCAACGTCCTGACTTTC.

V is TRBV6-5 and J is TRBJ2-7; D not resolved. The CDR3 is 15 residues long. V was cut by 0 bases and J by 4 bases, with 13 bases left in between. Germline CDR1 and CDR2: MNHEY and SVGAGI. Here the CDR3 reads CASSYSADPTYEQYF. DNA for the CDR3: TGTGCCAGCAGTTACTCGGCGGACCCGACTTACGAGCAGTACTTC.

The chain combines TRBV7-9 with TRBJ2-5; unclear D gene. The germline CDR1 and CDR2 sequences are SEHNR and FQNEAQ (reference sequence). The CDR3 is 17 residues long. Trimming pared 3 bases from V and 9 bases from J, leaving 26 bases between. The CDR3 DNA follows: TGTGCCAGCAGCTTTGGTTCGTTGGCGGATCTTGGGTGGGCCCAGTACTTC. Protein: CASSFGSLADLGWAQYF.

This clone was counted a single time. The rearrangement joins TRBV19 to TRBJ2-1; the D gene is possibly TRBD2 (6 bases). Trimming removed 11 bases at V and 10 bases at J, with 27 bases between. Germline V gene lookup returns CDR1 LNHDA and CDR2 SQIVND (reference sequence). CDR3 length: 15 amino acids. This CDR3 reads CASGQGGLRGTEQFF. The CDR3 DNA reads TGTGCCTCGGGGCAGGGCGGGTTACGGGGGACGGAGCAGTTCTTC. The whole variable domain, filled in from reference TRBV19 and TRBJ2-1, reads DGGITQSPKYLFRKEGQNVTLSCEQNLNHDAMYWYRQDPGQGLRLIYYSQIVNDFQKGDIAEGYSVSREKKESFPLTVTSAQKNPTAFYLCASGQGGLRGTEQFFGPGTRLTVL.

This chain uses TRBV28 with TRBJ1-5, with D uncertain. Germline CDR1 and CDR2: MDHEN and SYDVKM. The CDR3 sequence is 14 residues long. Trimming took off 8 bases at V and 5 bases at J, with 16 bases between the two ends. This CDR3 reads CASQEVLRDQPQHF. The CDR3 DNA reads as TGTGCCAGCCAAGAGGTTCTAAGGGATCAGCCCCAGCATTTT.

In its sample, this clone was seen once. This chain joins TRBV19 and TRBJ1-1, with 12 positions matching TRBD1. Germline CDR1 and CDR2: LNHDA and SQIVND (reference sequence). J gave up 5 bases and V 6 bases, and 7 bases lay outside the gene matches. The CDR3 is 15 residues long. Here the CDR3 reads CASRRDRGRLTEAFF. CDR3 nucleotides: TGTGCCAGTAGGCGGGACAGGGGGCGTCTGACTGAAGCTTTCTTT.

The V gene is TRBV18, the J gene TRBJ1-4, with D hard to call. Germline values: CDR1 KGHSH, CDR2 LQKENI. The CDR3 has 14 amino acids. Trimming pared 6 bases from V and 5 bases from J, leaving 13 bases between. This CDR3 is CASSPGIRNEKLFF. The CDR3 nucleotides read TGTGCCAGCTCCCCCGGGATACGGAATGAAAAACTGTTTTTT.

This chain joins TRBV6-6 and TRBJ2-1; 7 bases line up with TRBD1. Germline CDR1 reads MNHNY; CDR2 reads SVGAGI (reference sequence). Trimming took 8 bases from V and 12 from J; bases not matched to a gene: 13. The length of the CDR3 is 13 residues. The CDR3 loop is CASLPPGTERQFF. For the CDR3, the DNA is TGTGCCAGCTTACCCCCGGGGACAGAAAGGCAGTTCTTC.

The CDR3 DNA reads TGTGCCAGCAGCCAAGAAGCGGGGTTCTCCTACGAGCAGTACTTC. Residues: CASSQEAGFSYEQYF. The V and J genes are TRBV4-2 and TRBJ2-7, with 7 bases that match TRBD2. Germline lookup yields CDR1 LGHNA and CDR2 YNFKEQ. V trimming: 0 bases; J trimming: 0 bases; junction bases outside the gene matches: 2. The CDR3 is 15 residues long.

The V and J genes are TRBV28 and TRBJ2-3; 7 bases agree with TRBD2. This CDR3 spans 13 amino acids. Germline loops: CDR1 MDHEN, CDR2 SYDVKM. The junction had 2 bases not matched to a gene; V was cut back by 3 bases and J by 5 bases. CDR3 protein: CASSFIAGDTQYF. The CDR3 DNA sequence: TGTGCCAGCAGTTTCATAGCGGGAGATACGCAGTATTTT.